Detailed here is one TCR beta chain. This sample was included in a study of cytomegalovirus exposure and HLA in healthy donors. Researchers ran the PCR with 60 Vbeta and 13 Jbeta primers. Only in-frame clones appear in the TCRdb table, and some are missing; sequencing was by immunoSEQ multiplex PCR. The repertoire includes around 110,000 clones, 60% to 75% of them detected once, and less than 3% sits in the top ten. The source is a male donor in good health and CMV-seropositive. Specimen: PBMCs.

The CDR3 loop is CASSLELAGGLLDTQYF. DNA for the CDR3: TGTGCCAGCAGCTTAGAGCTAGCGGGGGGGCTGTTGGATACGCAGTATTTT. The chain has TRBV7-2 and TRBJ2-3, with 12 bases matching TRBD2. This CDR3 comprises 17 residues. After removal of 1 base from V and 6 bases from J, the junction contained 8 bases not matched to a gene. CDR1 SGHTA and CDR2 FQGNSA come from the germline V gene.